Shown below are 28 T cell receptor beta chains from a single sample sequenced in a study of cytomegalovirus exposure and HLA in healthy donors. The PCR contained 60 Vbeta and 13 Jbeta primers. Data came from immunoSEQ multiplex PCR; TCRdb stores just in-frame clones and leaves some out. The sample comprises about 230,000 clones, approximately 81% of which are singletons, and 0.24% rests with the top ten. Sequencing input: PBMCs. These receptors originate from a girl aged 2 to 9 in good health and CMV-seronegative.

The count of this clone is one. In the same sample, other DNA sequences code for this CDR3. The J gene is TRBJ2-1, the V gene TRBV5-1, with D possibly being TRBD2 (5 bases). V was pared by 0 bases and J by 0 bases, with 7 bases between. CDR1 SGHRS and CDR2 YFSETQ come from the germline V gene. The CDR3 runs 15 residues. The CDR3 bases are TGCGCCAGCAGCTTGGGGAGGACCTCCTACAATGAGCAGTTCTTC. Encoded protein: CASSLGRTSYNEQFF.

V gene TRBV2 combines with J gene TRBJ1-2; D gene ambiguous. The V and J ends lost 4 bases and 8 bases respectively, with 17 bases between them. The CDR3 loop spans 14 amino acids. Germline assignment: CDR1 SNHLY and CDR2 FYNNEI. This CDR3 is CASSASGLLLGYTF. In DNA form, the CDR3 reads TGTGCCAGCAGTGCGAGCGGGCTCCTTCTGGGCTACACCTTC.

This chain uses TRBV11-2 with TRBJ2-3, with D possibly TRBD2 on 5 matching bases. V shed 1 base and J shed 6 bases, with 8 bases lying between them. In germline, CDR1 is SGHAT, CDR2 FQNNGV. The CDR3 is 13 amino acids. Here the CDR3 reads CASSLAPGDTQYF. The CDR3 nucleotides read TGTGCCAGCAGCTTAGCCCCGGGGGATACGCAGTATTTT.

This chain connects TRBV5-4 to TRBJ2-3; 9 positions match TRBD1. Germline values: CDR1 SGHNT, CDR2 YYREEE (reference sequence). Trimming at V came to 2 bases and at J to 4 bases, leaving 8 bases not matched to a gene. The CDR3 spans 16 residues. The CDR3 loop reads CASSLIGTGPPDTQYF. The CDR3 bases are TGTGCCAGCAGCTTAATAGGGACAGGGCCTCCAGATACGCAGTATTTT.

The J gene is TRBJ1-2, the V gene TRBV6-5, with 7 bases matching TRBD1. J lost 4 bases, V lost 2 bases, and 4 bases had no gene match. The CDR3 runs 14 residues. Germline V lookup: CDR1 MNHEY, CDR2 SVGAGI. The CDR3 loop reads CASSYAGGTYGYTF. CDR3 bases: TGTGCCAGCAGTTACGCAGGGGGGACCTATGGCTACACCTTC.

The table lists this clone with a count of one. The chain uses TRBV7-3 and TRBJ2-3; 9 nucleotides match TRBD2. This CDR3 contains 16 residues. J gave up 1 base and V 2 bases, and 4 bases lay outside the gene matches. CDR1 SGHTA and CDR2 FQGTGA come from the germline V gene. The CDR3 DNA is TGTGCCAGCAGCTTAGGTCAGCGGGGGGGCACAGATACGCAGTATTTT. It translates to CASSLGQRGGTDTQYF.

CDR3: CASSYDRVDNEQFF. The CDR3 bases are TGTGCCAGCAGTTACGACAGGGTAGACAATGAGCAGTTCTTC. The chain joins TRBV6-5 to TRBJ2-1; 7 bases are a match to TRBD1. With V trimmed by 2 bases and J by 5 bases, 3 bases remained unmatched. Germline CDR1 MNHEY, CDR2 SVGAGI. The CDR3 is 14 residues long.

The J gene is TRBJ2-7, the V gene TRBV6-6; 7 bases line up with TRBD1. This CDR3 has 13 amino acids. V shed 4 bases and J 4 bases; nucleotides not matched to a gene: 4. CDR1 MNHNY and CDR2 SVGAGI come from the germline V gene (reference sequence). The CDR3 region has the DNA TGTGCCAGCAGTTGGGACAGAGAATACGAGCAGTACTTC. As protein: CASSWDREYEQYF.

DNA for the CDR3: TGTGCCAGCCATTACATGAATGAGCAGTTCTTC. This gives the protein CASHYMNEQFF. V is TRBV6-5 and J is TRBJ2-1; D gene ambiguous. Germline CDR1 is MNHEY and CDR2 is SVGAGI. Trimming left V 8 bases short and J 7 bases short, with 9 bases between. CDR3 length: 11 residues.

The CDR3 DNA sequence: TGTGCCAGCAGCCGACTCCAAGTGACCGGGGAGCTGTTTTTT. It is translated as CASSRLQVTGELFF. V usage is TRBV11-2 and J usage is TRBJ2-2; D call uncertain. Deletions cut 5 bases from V and 5 bases from J, with 12 bases between. CDR1 and CDR2 (germline): SGHAT, FQNNGV. The CDR3 length is 14 residues.

The chain has TRBV10-2 and TRBJ1-6; the D gene is possibly TRBD1 (5 bases). CDR1 and CDR2 from the germline V gene are WSHSY and SAAADI. V lost 8 bases and J lost 8, with 10 bases in between. The CDR3 consists of 12 residues. Here the CDR3 DNA reads TGCGCCAGCGGCGGGGGGGATTCACCCCTCCACTTT. It encodes CASGGGDSPLHF.

The chain uses TRBV6-6 and TRBJ2-7, with TRBD2 identical over 7 bases. J gave up 6 bases and V 2 bases, and 7 bases lay outside the gene matches. CDR3 size: 14 residues. Germline values: CDR1 MNHNY, CDR2 SVGAGI (reference sequence). CDR3 in DNA: TGTGCCAGCAGTTACATGGCTAGCGGCGCCGAGCAGTACTTC. It specifies CASSYMASGAEQYF.

As regards this clone: The sample carries other DNA sequences with the same CDR3. The genes are TRBV5-6 and TRBJ1-2; 8 bases align to TRBD1. The CDR3 runs to 14 residues. The ends lost 0 bases at V and 2 bases at J; junction bases unmatched: 0. Per germline, CDR1 SGHDT and CDR2 YYEEEE. CDR3 region: CASSLGQGNYGYTF. The DNA for the CDR3 is TGTGCCAGCAGCTTGGGACAGGGGAACTATGGCTACACCTTC.

V usage is TRBV6-1 and J usage is TRBJ2-3, with a possible D match to TRBD2 (5 bases). Between the trimmed V and J ends, which lost 0 bases and 5 bases, there was a span of 15 bases. CDR3 length: 16 residues. Germline-derived CDR1 and CDR2 are MNHNS and SASEGT. The CDR3 DNA is TGTGCCAGCAGTGAAGCGTCATTGGTCCGGGGAGATACGCAGTATTTT. Its translation: CASSEASLVRGDTQYF.

V and J are TRBV7-9 and TRBJ2-5; 8 positions agree with TRBD1. The DNA end is a closer match to TRBJ2-7, so the J assignment may be wrong. This CDR3 has 14 residues. Germline V CDR1 and CDR2: SEHNR, FQNEAQ (reference sequence). The CDR3 protein is CASSPRTGNYEQYF. CDR3 DNA: TGTGCCAGCAGCCCCCGGACAGGGAACTACGAGCAGTACTTC.

The chain combines TRBV5-1 with TRBJ2-7; TRBD2 matches at 7 bases. Germline CDR1 SGHRS, CDR2 YFSETQ. The CDR3 covers 16 residues. J gave up 3 bases and V 4 bases, and 13 bases lay outside the gene matches. CDR3 sequence: CASSPGTGGRNYEQYF. CDR3 sequence (DNA): TGCGCCAGCAGCCCTGGGACCGGGGGGAGGAACTACGAGCAGTACTTC.

This clone was seen just once. V and J are TRBV29-1 and TRBJ1-1; D is possibly TRBD1 (5 bases). Germline V gene data show CDR1 as SQVTM and CDR2 as ANQGSEA. CDR3 length: 11 amino acids. The germline V and J ends were trimmed by 6 bases and 5 bases, with 10 bases remaining between them. CDR3 sequence: CSVEQETEAFF. The CDR3 DNA reads as TGCAGCGTAGAACAGGAAACTGAAGCTTTCTTT.

The CDR3: CASSREGLQPQHF. The CDR3 DNA is TGTGCCAGCAGCCGGGAGGGTTTACAGCCCCAGCATTTT. The genes are TRBV7-9 and TRBJ1-5; D uncertain. CDR3 size: 13 residues. Trimming stripped 5 bases from V and 7 bases from J, with 12 bases between. Germline V gene lookup returns CDR1 SEHNR and CDR2 FQNEAQ (reference sequence). The whole variable domain, remainder taken from reference TRBV7-9 and TRBJ1-5, is DTGVSQNPRHKITKRGQNVTFRCDPISEHNRLYWYRQTLGQGPEFLTYFQNEAQLEKSRLLSDRFSAERPKGSFSTLEIQRTEQGDSAMYLCASSREGLQPQHFGDGTRLSIL.

This chain joins TRBV7-8 and TRBJ1-2; possible D gene TRBD1, 6 bases. Germline CDR1 and CDR2: SGHVS and FQNEAQ. V was clipped by 8 bases and J by 3 bases, with 13 bases between them. The CDR3 runs 13 residues. The CDR3 DNA reads as TGTGCCAGCCGACAGGACACGGACTATGGCTACACCTTC. This encodes CASRQDTDYGYTF.

The CDR3 DNA reads TGTGCCAGCTCACCACGAACAGGTGAAGCTTTCTTT. This sequence encodes CASSPRTGEAFF. V is TRBV18 and J is TRBJ1-1; D possibly corresponds to TRBD1 (5 bases). Germline CDR1 and CDR2: KGHSH and LQKENI. This CDR3 has 12 amino acids. Trimming shortened V by 1 base and J by 7 bases, and 7 bases separated the two germline ends. The complete variable domain, with remaining parts taken from reference TRBV18 and TRBJ1-1, reads NAGVMQNPRHLVRRRGQEARLRCSPMKGHSHVYWYRQLPEEGLKFMVYLQKENIIDESGMPKERFSAEFPKEGPSILRIQQVVRGDSAAYFCASSPRTGEAFFGQGTRLTVV.

The rearrangement uses TRBV4-1 and TRBJ2-3, with D possibly TRBD2 on 5 matching bases. Germline CDR1 MGHRA, CDR2 YSYEKL. V lost 5 bases and J 0 bases, leaving 6 bases between the germline ends. This CDR3 region has 13 residues. DNA for the CDR3: TGCGCCAGCAGCTGGACTAGCACAGATACGCAGTATTTT. Its protein product is CASSWTSTDTQYF.

V gene TRBV2 combines with J gene TRBJ2-7; tentatively, D is TRBD1 (5 bases). Trimming removed 3 bases at V and 4 bases at J, with 7 bases between. CDR3 length: 12 amino acids. Germline loops: CDR1 SNHLY, CDR2 FYNNEI. CDR3 nucleotide sequence: TGTGCCAGCAGTGACCAGGGTTACGAGCAGTACTTC. Protein product: CASSDQGYEQYF. The complete variable domain, with remaining parts taken from reference TRBV2 and TRBJ2-7, reads EPEVTQTPSHQVTQMGQEVILRCVPISNHLYFYWYRQILGQKVEFLVSFYNNEISEKSEIFDDQFSVERPDGSNFTLKIRSTKLEDSAMYFCASSDQGYEQYFGPGTRLTVT.

The V call is TRBV30, the J call TRBJ2-7; TRBD2 matches 12 bases. The CDR3 consists of 15 residues. Germline CDR1 reads GTSNPN; CDR2 reads SVGIG (reference sequence). The V segment lost 3 bases and the J segment 5 bases; nucleotides outside the gene matches: 8. Here the CDR3 reads CAWSWLAGGMDEQYF. CDR3 nucleotides: TGTGCCTGGAGCTGGCTAGCGGGGGGGATGGACGAGCAGTACTTC.

This clone showed up just a few times. V is TRBV27 and J is TRBJ2-6; 9 nucleotides match TRBD1. The CDR3 loop spans 19 amino acids. From germline, CDR1 is MNHEY and CDR2 SMNVEV (reference sequence). After removal of 3 bases from V and 4 bases from J, the junction contained 13 bases not matched to a gene. The CDR3 protein is CASSFSWDRVSYGANVLTF. In nucleotides, the CDR3 is TGTGCCAGCAGTTTCTCCTGGGACAGGGTTTCTTACGGGGCCAACGTCCTGACTTTC.

The chain is built from TRBV18 and TRBJ2-7; perhaps TRBD2 as D (6 bases). The V end was cut by 2 bases, the J end by 3 bases, with 11 bases between. CDR1 is KGHSH, CDR2 LQKENI, per germline. The CDR3 is made up of 14 amino acids. The CDR3 region is CASSPGRKGYEQYF. DNA for the CDR3: TGTGCCAGCTCACCAGGGAGGAAAGGCTACGAGCAGTACTTC. Full variable domain (missing parts from reference TRBV18 and TRBJ2-7): NAGVMQNPRHLVRRRGQEARLRCSPMKGHSHVYWYRQLPEEGLKFMVYLQKENIIDESGMPKERFSAEFPKEGPSILRIQQVVRGDSAAYFCASSPGRKGYEQYFGPGTRLTVT.

The chain recombines TRBV4-1 with TRBJ2-2, with 9 bases aligning to TRBD2. Losses at the gene ends were 0 bases for V and 5 bases for J; bases not matched to a gene: 7. Looked up from germline, CDR1 is MGHRA and CDR2 is YSYEKL. This CDR3 has 17 amino acids. CDR3 amino acids: CASSQDGSGSRTGELFF. The CDR3, as DNA: TGCGCCAGCAGCCAAGATGGTAGCGGGAGTAGGACCGGGGAGCTGTTTTTT.

The rearrangement links TRBV19 to TRBJ1-5, with D unclear. The CDR3 length is 15 residues. Trimming stripped 2 bases from V and 0 bases from J, with 8 bases between. Germline V gene sequence: CDR1 LNHDA, CDR2 SQIVND (reference sequence). The CDR3 spells CASSISGYSNQPQHF. The CDR3 DNA reads as TGTGCCAGTAGTATATCCGGGTATAGCAATCAGCCCCAGCATTTT.

The genes are TRBV7-9 and TRBJ2-5; maybe TRBD2 (5 bases). In germline, CDR1 is SEHNR, CDR2 FQNEAQ (reference sequence). Deletions cut 1 base from V and 4 bases from J, with 10 bases between. This CDR3 is 14 amino acids long. The chain's CDR3 is CASSLGGFGETQYF. The CDR3 bases are TGTGCCAGCAGCTTAGGAGGGTTTGGAGAGACCCAGTACTTC.